This is a list of T cell receptor beta chains from one sample in a study of early T cells in non-severe SARS-CoV-2 infection. TCRdb ran MiXCR on the 5' RACE reads and lists one entry per CDR3 protein. This table holds around 40,000 distinct CDR3 sequences, over 5% found once. The sequenced sample consisted of whole blood. The source is an adult who was a healthcare worker with PCR-confirmed SARS-CoV-2 infection or an uninfected control (not recorded which). CDR3s include the opening cysteine and the closing phenylalanine or tryptophan. The D gene is left open where the match is weak. Clone size is given for some rows only: seen once, a few or many times, or a class if the clone is expanded.

.	TRBJ2-1	TRBV4-1	few	CASSQEGPQYNEQFF	TGCGCCAGCAGCCAAGAAGGGCCACAATACAATGAGCAGTTCTTC
.	TRBJ2-7	TRBV6-5	many	CASRRAPRSSYEQYF	TGTGCCAGCAGGAGGGCCCCCCGGAGCTCCTACGAGCAGTACTTC
.	TRBJ1-1	TRBV19	few	CASRGLPTEAFF	TGTGCCAGTAGAGGGTTACCCACTGAAGCTTTCTTT
TRBD2	TRBJ2-3	TRBV9	.	CASSVYGGSDTQYF	TGTGCCAGCAGCGTGTATGGCGGGAGTGATACGCAGTATTTT
TRBD1	TRBJ2-1	TRBV7-2	few	CASSWDRAAYNEQFF	TGTGCCAGCAGTTGGGACAGGGCCGCCTACAATGAGCAGTTCTTC
.	TRBJ2-1	TRBV9	.	CASSGTSWDEQFF	TGTGCCAGCAGCGGAACTAGTTGGGATGAGCAGTTCTTC
.	TRBJ2-1	TRBV20-1	few	CSARIPGRDNEQFF	TGCAGTGCTAGAATCCCGGGTAGGGACAATGAGCAGTTCTTC
TRBD2	TRBJ2-1	TRBV11-2	.	CASSLVRAIAGSSYNEQFF	TGTGCCAGCAGCTTAGTGAGGGCTATAGCGGGAAGCTCCTACAATGAGCAGTTCTTC
.	TRBJ2-7	TRBV7-9	few	CASSLGTVSYEQYF	TGTGCCAGCAGCCTAGGAACAGTCTCCTACGAGCAGTACTTC
.	TRBJ2-7	TRBV9	many	CASSVGGSSYEQYF	TGTGCCAGCAGCGTAGGAGGGAGCTCCTACGAGCAGTACTTC